The source of this T cell receptor (beta chain) is a study of blood T cell repertoires in COVID-19. Adults between about 18 and 95 years of age took part from about 24 US areas. Recovered participants had two consecutive negative NP/OP PCR tests, healthcare professional clearance, or symptom resolution. TCRdb's table, derived via immunoSEQ multiplex PCR, lists solely in-frame clones and lacks some. The sample includes around 260,000 clones, 75% to 95% of them seen just once. V was clipped by 5 bases and J by 6 bases, with 17 bases between them. The CDR3 consists of 15 residues. The germline V gene encodes CDR1 SGHTA and CDR2 FQGTGA.

This receptor was taken from a woman in her 30s who had recovered from COVID-19. V and J are TRBV7-3 and TRBJ2-1; tentatively, D is TRBD1 (7 bases). Material: PBMCs or T cells enriched from blood (not recorded which). DNA for the CDR3: TGTGCCAGCAGCCTAAGGAGTCAGGGGGGCAATGAGCAGTTCTTC. It is translated as CASSLRSQGGNEQFF.